Listed below are T cell receptor beta chains from one sample, sequenced in a study of T cells in tuberculosis. Assay used: immunoSEQ multiplex PCR; TCRdb lists only in-frame clones, some missing. In the table there are about 36,000 clones, about 93% of which are singletons. The material sequenced was PBMCs. All receptors come from a donor between 10 and 29 years old with latent tuberculosis or without tuberculosis infection. Each CDR3 is given with its conserved first and last residue. The D gene is left open where the match is weak. Rows may omit the clone size; those that give it use once, few, many or a size class.

v_call: TRBV10-1; j_call: TRBJ1-1; d_call: .; clone_size: .; cdr3_nt: TGCGCCAGCACCTCACCGAAAACAGGGAACACTGAAGCTTTCTTT; cdr3_aa: CASTSPKTGNTEAFF
v_call: TRBV16; j_call: TRBJ2-1; d_call: .; clone_size: .; cdr3_nt: TGTGCCAGCAGCCAAGCGGAAGACCGGTTCTTC; cdr3_aa: CASSQAEDRFF
v_call: TRBV7-8; j_call: TRBJ2-2; d_call: .; clone_size: .; cdr3_nt: TGTGCCACCTCGAACACCGGGGAGCTGTTTTTT; cdr3_aa: CATSNTGELFF
v_call: TRBV7-8; j_call: TRBJ1-2; d_call: TRBD1; clone_size: .; cdr3_nt: TGTGCCAGCAGCTTAGTGGGACAGGGGGCTCTTGGCTACACCTTC; cdr3_aa: CASSLVGQGALGYTF
v_call: TRBV6-4; j_call: TRBJ2-1; d_call: TRBD2; clone_size: .; cdr3_nt: TGTGCCAGCAGTGACGGGACTAGCGGGGGGAATGAGCAGTTCTTC; cdr3_aa: CASSDGTSGGNEQFF
v_call: TRBV30; j_call: TRBJ1-5; d_call: .; clone_size: .; cdr3_nt: TGTGCCTGGAGTGCCCACAGGGCGGACCAGCCCCAGCATTTT; cdr3_aa: CAWSAHRADQPQHF
v_call: TRBV6-5; j_call: TRBJ1-4; d_call: .; clone_size: .; cdr3_nt: TGTGCCAGCAGTTACTCCCCCGCCTCGGGGGAAAAACTGTTTTTT; cdr3_aa: CASSYSPASGEKLFF
v_call: TRBV7-3; j_call: TRBJ2-7; d_call: .; clone_size: .; cdr3_nt: TGTGCCAGCAGGCGAAAAGTCAACGAGCAGTACTTC; cdr3_aa: CASRRKVNEQYF
v_call: TRBV19; j_call: TRBJ1-4; d_call: TRBD1; clone_size: once; cdr3_nt: TGTGCCAGTAGTCTTTTGCCGGGACAGCCTGAAAAACTGTTTTTT; cdr3_aa: CASSLLPGQPEKLFF
v_call: TRBV5-1; j_call: TRBJ1-2; d_call: .; clone_size: .; cdr3_nt: TGCGCCAGCAGCTACAGGGTAGCTAACTATGGCTACACCTTC; cdr3_aa: CASSYRVANYGYTF
v_call: TRBV14; j_call: TRBJ1-2; d_call: .; clone_size: once; cdr3_nt: TGTGTTACGCAGGGTGAGGTTGGCTACACCTTC; cdr3_aa: CVTQGEVGYTF
v_call: TRBV4-3; j_call: TRBJ1-5; d_call: .; clone_size: .; cdr3_nt: TGCGCCAGCAGCCAAGATTCGTCGGATCAGCCCCAGCATTTT; cdr3_aa: CASSQDSSDQPQHF
v_call: TRBV7-2; j_call: TRBJ1-1; d_call: .; clone_size: .; cdr3_nt: TGTGCCAGCAGTTTAGAGGGGGGGCAGATGAACACTGAAGCTTTCTTT; cdr3_aa: CASSLEGGQMNTEAFF
v_call: TRBV30; j_call: TRBJ2-1; d_call: TRBD2; clone_size: .; cdr3_nt: TGTGCCTGGAGTGCCCCTGTGGCGGGGGGTAGGAATGAGCAGTTCTTC; cdr3_aa: CAWSAPVAGGRNEQFF
v_call: TRBV9; j_call: TRBJ2-7; d_call: TRBD2; clone_size: .; cdr3_nt: TGTGCCAGCAGTACCCTAGCGGGGAACTCTTTCTACGAGCAGTACTTC; cdr3_aa: CASSTLAGNSFYEQYF
v_call: TRBV4-3; j_call: TRBJ1-1; d_call: TRBD1; clone_size: .; cdr3_nt: TGCGCCAGCAGCCACAGGGACAGGGACAGCGGAGCTTTCTTT; cdr3_aa: CASSHRDRDSGAFF
v_call: TRBV9; j_call: TRBJ1-6; d_call: .; clone_size: .; cdr3_nt: TGTGCCAGCAGCACAGGTCTCAGCTCCTATAATTCACCCCTCCACTTT; cdr3_aa: CASSTGLSSYNSPLHF
v_call: TRBV27; j_call: TRBJ2-7; d_call: TRBD1; clone_size: .; cdr3_nt: TGTGCCAGCAGGGTGGGGACAGGGACTTTGGTTGGGGGCTACGAGCAGTACTTC; cdr3_aa: CASRVGTGTLVGGYEQYF